The 20 T cell receptor beta chains given below trace back to one sample, sequenced in a study of blood T cells in healthy people across ages. For the second PCR, which ran for about 7 to 11 cycles, a sample-barcoded 5' primer and a J-beta primer mix were used. Via MiXCR, TCRdb re-called the 5' RACE reads, giving one row per CDR3 protein. The sample carries 600,000 to 800,000 distinct CDR3 sequences, around 21% recorded once. Sequenced: blood. These receptors came from a man aged 65 to 79 in good health.

This chain connects TRBV2 to TRBJ1-1; 9 positions match TRBD1. The CDR3 is 15 residues long. From germline, CDR1 is SNHLY and CDR2 FYNNEI. V was pared by 4 bases and J by 4 bases, with 7 bases of the junction left unmatched. Written as DNA, the CDR3 is TGTGCCAGCAGTGTCCTCACAGGGGGCCTCACTGAAGCTTTCTTT. This gives the protein CASSVLTGGLTEAFF. Based on the CDR3 plus reference TRBV2 and TRBJ1-1, the full variable domain is EPEVTQTPSHQVTQMGQEVILRCVPISNHLYFYWYRQILGQKVEFLVSFYNNEISEKSEIFDDQFSVERPDGSNFTLKIRSTKLEDSAMYFCASSVLTGGLTEAFFGQGTRLTVV.

This chain uses TRBV7-9 with TRBJ2-2; a weak D match, TRBD1 (5 bases). The germline gives CDR1 SEHNR, CDR2 FQNEAQ (reference sequence). This CDR3 has 16 amino acids. V was clipped by 6 bases and J by 4 bases, with 18 bases between them. The CDR3 region has the DNA TGTGCCAGCAGAGCCCCCGGAAGGGGCGGCACCGGGGAGCTGTTTTTT. It is translated as CASRAPGRGGTGELFF.

J is TRBJ1-2 and V is TRBV6-5; tentatively, D is TRBD1 (5 bases). The CDR3 has 15 residues. The germline CDR1 and CDR2 sequences are MNHEY and SVGAGI. Trimming pared 8 bases from V and 4 bases from J, leaving 20 bases between. The CDR3 sequence: CASVGDGANSYGYTF. As DNA, the CDR3 is TGTGCCAGCGTCGGGGATGGGGCTAATAGCTATGGCTACACCTTC.

This clonotype was counted ten times or more. The CDR3 DNA sequence: TGCAGCCAACACAGGGGTAATCTCTACGAGCAGTACTTC. Its translation: CSQHRGNLYEQYF. The chain employs TRBV29-1 and TRBJ2-7; 7 nucleotides match TRBD1. The CDR3 has 13 amino acids. The V gene's germline CDR1 is SQVTM and CDR2 ANQGSEA. After removal of 8 bases from V and 3 bases from J, the junction contained 10 bases not matched to a gene.

In its sample, this clonotype was seen a few times. V and J are TRBV5-6 and TRBJ2-1, with D unresolved. V shed 3 bases and J shed 0 bases, with 10 bases lying between them. Per germline, CDR1 SGHDT and CDR2 YYEEEE. This CDR3 is 15 amino acids long. CDR3 coding DNA: TGTGCCAGCAGCTGGCAACCCAGCTCCTACAATGAGCAGTTCTTC. Translation: CASSWQPSSYNEQFF.

About this clonotype: With a much larger clone just one base away, this may be a read error. The CDR3 nucleotides read TGCAGTGCAGAAAGGCTCGGACTTCAAGAGACCCAGTACTTC. This encodes CSAERLGLQETQYF. The chain couples TRBV20-1 to TRBJ2-5; D may be TRBD2 (5 bases). The CDR3 is 14 residues long. Germline V gives CDR1 DFQATT, CDR2 SNEGSKA (reference sequence). The V end lost 6 bases, the J end lost 2 bases, and 16 bases lay between the germline ends.

The chain employs TRBV15 and TRBJ2-1; 7 bases match TRBD2. With 5 bases clipped from V and 4 bases from J, the junction kept 11 bases outside the gene matches. Germline CDR1 reads LNHNV; CDR2 reads YYDKDF (reference sequence). The length of the CDR3 is 16 residues. CDR3 sequence (DNA): TGTGCCACCAGCTCCCGGGGGGAGTTTAGGTACAATGAGCAGTTCTTC. Amino acids: CATSSRGEFRYNEQFF. Full variable domain (remainder filled in from reference TRBV15 and TRBJ2-1): DAMVIQNPRYQVTQFGKPVTLSCSQTLNHNVMYWYQQKSSQAPKLLFHYYDKDFNNEADTPDNFQSRRPNTSFCFLDIRSPGLGDTAMYLCATSSRGEFRYNEQFFGPGTRLTVL.

This clonotype appeared a few times. The V gene is TRBV27, the J gene TRBJ2-3; TRBD2 might be the D (6 bases). There are 16 residues in the CDR3. Trimming stripped 2 bases from V and 2 bases from J, with 14 bases between. The germline gives CDR1 MNHEY, CDR2 SMNVEV (reference sequence). The CDR3 reads CASSLGFQRATDTQYF. DNA of the CDR3: TGTGCCAGCAGTTTAGGGTTCCAGCGGGCCACAGATACGCAGTATTTT.

This clonotype was observed a handful of times. The chain has TRBV10-2 and TRBJ2-1; 8 bases are shared with TRBD2. The V and J ends lost 4 bases and 7 bases, in that order; junction bases with no gene match: 9. This CDR3 region has 15 residues. Germline CDR1 and CDR2: WSHSY and SAAADI. The CDR3 DNA follows: TGCGCCAGCAGTGTCACGGGAGGGGGAAAAAATGAGCAGTTCTTC. It codes for CASSVTGGGKNEQFF.

The CDR3 sequence is CASSLVDTQRETQYF. The CDR3 DNA is TGTGCCAGCAGCTTAGTCGACACCCAGCGCGAGACCCAGTACTTC. V gene TRBV7-8 combines with J gene TRBJ2-5; unclear D gene. The CDR3 consists of 15 residues. V was cut by 1 base and J by 5 bases, with 14 bases left in between. Germline CDR1 reads SGHVS; CDR2 reads FQNEAQ.

This clonotype came up a few times. The chain combines TRBV2 with TRBJ1-4; D may be TRBD1 (5 bases). CDR1 is SNHLY, CDR2 FYNNEI, per germline. There are 13 residues in the CDR3. Trimming took off 8 bases at V and 6 bases at J, with 13 bases between the two ends. In DNA form, the CDR3 reads TGTGCCAGCGGGGCGGGAGTTCATGAAAAACTGTTTTTT. Protein: CASGAGVHEKLFF.

This clonotype was recorded a few times. The chain links TRBV5-6 to TRBJ2-3; D possibly corresponds to TRBD2 (5 bases). The CDR3 runs 15 residues. Deletions cut 3 bases from V and 0 bases from J, with 11 bases between. CDR1 SGHDT and CDR2 YYEEEE come from the germline V gene. The CDR3 DNA follows: TGTGCCAGCAGCTCCGGGATTTCGAGCACAGATACGCAGTATTTT. The encoded protein is CASSSGISSTDTQYF.

This clonotype was observed at least ten times. The genes are TRBV28 and TRBJ2-3; D is ambiguous. This CDR3 has 12 amino acids. Germline V lookup: CDR1 MDHEN, CDR2 SYDVKM. Trimming took off 6 bases at V and 2 bases at J, with 6 bases between the two ends. The CDR3 coding sequence is TGTGCCAGCAGCCTTAACACAGATACGCAGTATTTT. Amino acids: CASSLNTDTQYF.

V and J are TRBV3-1 and TRBJ2-3; 11 positions match TRBD2. Germline V gene lookup returns CDR1 LGHDT and CDR2 YNNKEL (reference sequence). Trimming removed 1 base from V and 3 bases from J; junction bases left unmatched: 9. The CDR3 extends over 18 amino acids. CDR3 in DNA: TGTGCCAGCAGCCAAGGGGGTCTAGGGACTAGCGGAACAGATACGCAGTATTTT. Its translation is CASSQGGLGTSGTDTQYF.

As regards this clonotype: One end of the junction does not line up with germline, which may come from a read error. As DNA, the CDR3 is TGTGCCTGCAGCTCCCGTCCTTCTAGCACAGATACGCAGTATTTT. Translated, it gives CACSSRPSSTDTQYF. J is TRBJ2-3 and V is TRBV9, with D uncertain. The CDR3 runs 15 residues. CDR1 SGDLS and CDR2 YYNGEE come from the germline V gene.

This clonotype was detected ten times or more. The chain couples TRBV3-1 to TRBJ1-4; no firm D call. Germline V lookup: CDR1 LGHDT, CDR2 YNNKEL (reference sequence). Trimming removed 0 bases at V and 4 bases at J, with 9 bases between. The CDR3 loop spans 15 amino acids. CDR3 amino acids: CASSQDLQSNEKLFF. In DNA form, the CDR3 reads TGTGCCAGCAGCCAAGATCTTCAAAGTAATGAAAAACTGTTTTTT.

This clonotype was observed a handful of times. The V gene is TRBV20-1, the J gene TRBJ2-5; TRBD1 might be the D (6 bases). The assigned J gene may be wrong: the sequence end matches TRBJ2-7 better. The germline V gene encodes CDR1 DFQATT and CDR2 SNEGSKA (reference sequence). CDR3 size: 16 residues. CDR3 loop: CSARAKGDFVAYEQYF. In nucleotides, the CDR3 is TGCAGTGCTAGAGCAAAGGGGGATTTTGTAGCCTACGAGCAGTACTTC.

This chain uses TRBV12-3 or TRBV12-4 with TRBJ1-6; 7 bases line up with TRBD1. The CDR3 runs to 15 residues. Trimming took 2 bases from V and 5 from J; bases not matched to a gene: 3. CDR3 residues: CASSLRGLDNSPLHF. For the CDR3, the DNA is TGTGCCAGCAGTTTAAGGGGGCTGGATAATTCACCCCTCCACTTT.

This clonotype was picked up many times. This chain connects TRBV20-1 to TRBJ1-2, with D uncertain. CDR3 length equals 11 residues. Germline CDR1 reads DFQATT; CDR2 reads SNEGSKA (reference sequence). The CDR3 DNA sequence: TGCAGGACGGGAGGGTTTTCTGGCTACACCTTC. Translating it yields CRTGGFSGYTF.

This clonotype turned up a few times. The rearrangement links TRBV27 to TRBJ2-1; D might be TRBD2 (6 bases). Germline CDR1 reads MNHEY; CDR2 reads SMNVEV (reference sequence). This CDR3 is built from 16 residues. The V end lost 7 bases, the J end lost 2 bases, and 18 bases lay between the germline ends. The CDR3 DNA reads TGTGCCAGCAAATTCCTTAGCGGAGGAACCTACAATGAGCAGTTCTTC. As protein: CASKFLSGGTYNEQFF.